This TCR beta chain came from a study of blood T cell repertoires in COVID-19. The overall study: From the United States, Italy and Spain came samples of acute and convalescent COVID-19.

The V gene end was trimmed by 5 bases and the J gene end by 0 bases; junction bases not matched to a gene: 6. This CDR3 spans 16 amino acids. Germline V gene sequence: CDR1 MGHDK, CDR2 SYGVNS. This clone was counted only a few times. Per the study methods: Amplifying reference gene primers gave estimates of nucleated cell counts. Clones were sequenced by immunoSEQ multiplex PCR, and TCRdb holds only the in-frame ones, with some missing. V and J calls and clone size are copied from that table; D and trimming were computed from the DNA. This sample has 260,000 or so clones; approximately 85% occur once, and the top ten carry almost 9.5%.

The sequenced sample was peripheral blood. The TCR was taken from a man in his late teens or twenties with active or convalescent COVID-19. The chain links TRBV25-1 to TRBJ2-3; 9 bases map to TRBD2. Here the CDR3 reads CASSQIAGASTDTQYF. Here the CDR3 DNA reads TGTGCCAGCAGTCAGATAGCGGGGGCAAGCACAGATACGCAGTATTTT.